This T cell receptor beta chain appears in the sequencing data of a study of shared clonotypes between healthy human individuals. Generated by immunoSEQ multiplex PCR, the TCRdb table keeps only in-frame clones and is missing some. The data contain under 600,000 clones, less than 98% of them seen just once; the ten biggest clones take up 0.055% to 0.07%. Sequencing used naive CD4+ T cells sorted from blood. Sample subset: CD45RA+ positively selected. The clonotype comes from a young woman in good health.

The CDR3, as DNA: TGTGCCAGCAGCTCCTTAGGGGTAGAGCAGTTCTTC. Translating gives CASSSLGVEQFF. This chain uses TRBV11-2 with TRBJ2-1, with D perhaps TRBD1 (5 bases). The CDR3 has 12 residues. CDR1 and CDR2 (germline): SGHAT, FQNNGV. The ends were cut back, 4 bases at V and 10 bases at J, with 11 bases in the middle.